A single sample is the source of the 16 T cell receptor beta chains below, sequenced in a study of response to subunit inactivated influenza vaccine. Using its own MiXCR run on the RT-PCR reads, TCRdb lists one record per CDR3 protein. This table holds over 650,000 distinct CDR3 sequences, approximately 17% found once. The sample was PBMCs from blood, taken more than 4 days after vaccination. These receptor sequences come from a man aged 50 to 60 who received an inactivated influenza vaccine.

This chain links TRBV5-1 with TRBJ2-7, with 12 bases fitting TRBD1. Trimming at V came to 3 bases and at J to 5 bases, leaving 6 bases not matched to a gene. Germline loops: CDR1 SGHRS, CDR2 YFSETQ. The CDR3 contains 15 residues. The CDR3 here is CASSSRDRGLHEQYF. Written as DNA, the CDR3 is TGCGCCAGCAGCTCCCGGGACAGGGGGCTCCACGAGCAGTACTTC.

A word on this clonotype: A read error may be the cause here, since a much bigger clone is one base away. The chain has TRBV4-3 and TRBJ1-1; D remains ambiguous. This CDR3 region has 14 residues. CDR1 LGHNA and CDR2 YSLEER come from the germline V gene. Trimming removed 1 base at V and 3 bases at J, with 9 bases between. CDR3 sequence reads: CASSQAEGYTEAFF. CDR3 bases: TGCGCCAGCAGCCAAGCGGAGGGATACACTGAAGCTTTCTTT.

This clonotype was recorded a few times. J is TRBJ2-1 and V is TRBV4-3; the match to TRBD1 covers 9 bases. V was clipped by 1 base and J by 7 bases; unmatched bases: 17. CDR1 LGHNA and CDR2 YSLEER come from the germline V gene. The CDR3 covers 19 residues. Here the CDR3 DNA reads TGCGCCAGCAGCCAAGTGGCATCAGCCGGGACAGGGCTAGGAAATGAGCAGTTCTTC. Translation gives CASSQVASAGTGLGNEQFF.

The chain recombines TRBV10-3 with TRBJ2-7; the match to TRBD1 covers 7 bases. The CDR3 runs 15 residues. Germline V CDR1 and CDR2: ENHRY, SYGVKD. V shed 6 bases and J 0 bases; nucleotides not matched to a gene: 8. CDR3 nucleotide sequence: TGTGCCATCAGCGAGAAGACAGGGAGCTCCTACGAGCAGTACTTC. It is translated as CAISEKTGSSYEQYF.

CDR3: CAISESRRGGRNEQFF. CDR3 bases: TGTGCCATCAGTGAGTCGAGGCGGGGGGGCCGGAATGAGCAGTTCTTC. The chain couples TRBV10-3 to TRBJ2-1, with 9 bases lining up with TRBD2. The germline gives CDR1 ENHRY, CDR2 SYGVKD. This CDR3 is built from 16 residues. V was pared by 0 bases and J by 7 bases, with 7 bases of the junction left unmatched.

This chain connects TRBV10-3 to TRBJ2-5; 8 nucleotides line up with TRBD1. This CDR3 contains 18 residues. Trimming removed 2 bases from V and 4 bases from J; junction bases left unmatched: 15. The V gene's germline CDR1 is ENHRY and CDR2 SYGVKD. The CDR3 DNA reads TGTGCCATCAGTGAGGCTACGTTCGGACAGGGAGGTCCAGAGACCCAGTACTTC. Protein: CAISEATFGQGGPETQYF.

The sample holds a few counts of this clonotype. The chain recombines TRBV10-3 with TRBJ2-2; 14 nucleotides agree with TRBD2. V dropped 6 bases and J dropped 0; count of bases not matched to a gene: 9. This CDR3 spans 19 amino acids. Germline assignment: CDR1 ENHRY and CDR2 SYGVKD. CDR3 region: CAISDPGLAGGPNTGELFF. The CDR3 DNA is TGTGCCATCAGCGACCCTGGACTAGCGGGGGGCCCGAACACCGGGGAGCTGTTTTTT.

This chain uses TRBV9 with TRBJ2-7, with D possibly being TRBD2 (6 bases). Germline lookup yields CDR1 SGDLS and CDR2 YYNGEE. Trimming stripped 4 bases from V and 2 bases from J, with 13 bases between. This CDR3 is built from 14 residues. CDR3 residues: CASSPAGGAYEQYF. The CDR3 region has the DNA TGTGCCAGCAGCCCCGCCGGGGGAGCCTACGAGCAGTACTTC.

The rearrangement joins TRBV30 to TRBJ1-2; D gene unclear. Germline loops: CDR1 GTSNPN, CDR2 SVGIG (reference sequence). CDR3 length: 16 residues. Trimming left V 0 bases short and J 4 bases short, with 18 bases between. The CDR3 DNA reads as TGTGCCTGGAGTGTACTGGGAGGCCTCCGGGGCTATGGCTACACCTTC. Its protein product is CAWSVLGGLRGYGYTF. Full variable domain (outside the CDR3, taken from reference TRBV30 and TRBJ1-2): SQTIHQWPATLVQPVGSPLSLECTVEGTSNPNLYWYRQAAGRGLQLLFYSVGIGQISSEVPQNLSASRPQDRQFILSSKKLLLSDSGFYLCAWSVLGGLRGYGYTFGSGTRLTVV.

V and J are TRBV5-1 and TRBJ1-6; D is unclear. Per germline, CDR1 SGHRS and CDR2 YFSETQ. With 4 bases removed from V and 0 bases from J, the gap between germline ends came to 8 bases. The CDR3 extends over 15 amino acids. CDR3 residues: CASSPLGSYNSPLHF. In nucleotides, the CDR3 is TGCGCCAGCAGCCCTCTGGGCTCCTATAATTCACCCCTCCACTTT.

The genes are TRBV7-9 and TRBJ2-2, with 8 bases aligning to TRBD1. V gave up 5 bases and J gave up 4 bases; unmatched junction bases: 6. This CDR3 has 15 residues. Germline V gives CDR1 SEHNR, CDR2 FQNEAQ (reference sequence). The CDR3 region has the DNA TGTGCCAGCAGCAATACAGGGGGTTTCACCGGGGAGCTGTTTTTT. Protein product: CASSNTGGFTGELFF.

V gene TRBV12-3 or TRBV12-4 combines with J gene TRBJ2-1; D is unresolved. CDR3 length equals 13 residues. Deletions cut 6 bases from V and 8 bases from J, with 14 bases between. CDR3: CASSHSIRDEQFF. Written as DNA, the CDR3 is TGTGCCAGCAGCCACAGCATACGGGATGAGCAGTTCTTC.

V usage is TRBV4-2 and J usage is TRBJ2-3, with 11 bases lining up with TRBD2. The germline gives CDR1 LGHNA, CDR2 YNFKEQ. CDR3 size: 18 residues. J was trimmed by 0 bases and V by 0 bases; bases with no gene match: 5. The CDR3 region is CASSQDPSGGISTDTQYF. The CDR3 DNA is TGTGCCAGCAGCCAAGATCCTAGCGGGGGGATTAGCACAGATACGCAGTATTTT.

This chain joins TRBV5-6 and TRBJ2-2; D tentatively reads TRBD1 or TRBD2 (5 bases each). CDR3 size: 14 residues. V lost 0 bases and J 8 bases, leaving 11 bases between the germline ends. Germline V gene lookup returns CDR1 SGHDT and CDR2 YYEEEE. Here the CDR3 reads CASSLEQEVGELFF. For the CDR3, the DNA is TGTGCCAGCAGCTTGGAACAGGAGGTGGGGGAGCTGTTTTTT. The variable domain in full, with the rest retrieved from reference TRBV5-6 and TRBJ2-2, is DAGVTQSPTHLIKTRGQQVTLRCSPKSGHDTVSWYQQALGQGPQFIFQYYEEEERQRGNFPDRFSGHQFPNYSSELNVNALLLGDSALYLCASSLEQEVGELFFGEGSRLTVL.

The J gene is TRBJ2-1, the V gene TRBV20-1; D may be TRBD2 (5 bases). Germline V gene lookup returns CDR1 DFQATT and CDR2 SNEGSKA (reference sequence). Trimming pared 6 bases from V and 0 bases from J, leaving 12 bases between. CDR3 size: 14 residues. The CDR3 DNA is TGCAGTGCCCGTAGCGTAGACTCCTACAATGAGCAGTTCTTC. Protein sequence: CSARSVDSYNEQFF.

In its sample, this clonotype was seen a few times. The rearrangement links TRBV20-1 to TRBJ2-3; 12 positions match TRBD2. This CDR3 region has 15 residues. The germline V gene has CDR1 DFQATT and CDR2 SNEGSKA (reference sequence). J lost 2 bases, V lost 3 bases, and 3 bases had no gene match. CDR3 sequence reads: CSARASGRDTDTQYF. CDR3 nucleotides: TGCAGTGCTAGGGCTAGCGGGAGGGACACAGATACGCAGTATTTT.